Below are 26 T cell receptor beta chains sequenced from a single sample in a study of cytomegalovirus exposure and HLA in healthy donors. Researchers ran the PCR with 60 Vbeta and 13 Jbeta primers. Assay: immunoSEQ multiplex PCR; the TCRdb copy retains only in-frame clones and omits some. This table has 100,000 or so clones, under 85% appearing once. The sequenced sample was PBMCs. The receptor set was obtained from a woman between 40 and 50 years old in good health and CMV-seropositive.

This clone was observed a few times. V usage is TRBV5-5 and J usage is TRBJ2-1; D not certain. The germline gives CDR1 SGHKS, CDR2 YYEKEE (reference sequence). This CDR3 is 15 amino acids long. The ends were cut back, 4 bases at V and 4 bases at J, with 15 bases in the middle. The CDR3 sequence: CASSLLHGSYNEQFF. The CDR3 DNA reads as TGTGCCAGCAGCCTCCTCCACGGGTCATACAATGAGCAGTTCTTC.

The rearrangement joins TRBV6-4 to TRBJ2-1, with a possible D match to TRBD2 (6 bases). Germline V gene sequence: CDR1 MRHNA, CDR2 SNTAGT. Trimming cost V 6 bases and J 1 base, with 10 bases left between them. There are 14 residues in the CDR3. This CDR3 is CASSPSGSYNEQFF. As DNA, the CDR3 is TGTGCCAGCAGCCCCAGCGGGTCCTACAATGAGCAGTTCTTC.

This clone was observed a single time. The chain recombines TRBV5-1 with TRBJ2-1; a possible D gene is TRBD2 (7 bases). The CDR3 is 15 amino acids. The germline CDR1 and CDR2 sequences are SGHRS and YFSETQ. With 0 bases removed from V and 4 bases from J, the gap between germline ends came to 11 bases. CDR3 DNA: TGCGCCAGCAGCTTGGAGGGGGGGGGTTACAATGAGCAGTTCTTC. Amino acid sequence: CASSLEGGGYNEQFF.

The chain recombines TRBV19 with TRBJ2-6; D is undetermined. Germline assignment: CDR1 LNHDA and CDR2 SQIVND (reference sequence). The length of the CDR3 is 15 residues. Between the trimmed V and J ends, which lost 5 bases and 0 bases, there was a span of 8 bases. In nucleotides, the CDR3 is TGTGCCAGTAGTTTACAGACCTCTGGGGCCAACGTCCTGACTTTC. This gives the protein CASSLQTSGANVLTF.

This chain links TRBV10-3 with TRBJ2-2, with TRBD2 identical over 12 bases. CDR1 ENHRY and CDR2 SYGVKD come from the germline V gene. This CDR3 contains 16 residues. Germline trimming cut 7 bases from V and 0 bases from J; bases unmatched to any gene: 3. The CDR3 spells CAITGLAGPNTGELFF. In nucleotides, the CDR3 is TGTGCCATCACAGGACTAGCGGGACCGAACACCGGGGAGCTGTTTTTT.

This rearrangement joins TRBV29-1 to TRBJ2-3; D not certain. V dropped 3 bases and J dropped 2 bases, with 6 bases sitting between them. CDR3 length: 12 residues. CDR1 is SQVTM and CDR2 is ANQGSEA in the germline V gene. The DNA of the CDR3 is TGCAGCGTTGACCCCAACACAGATACGCAGTATTTT. This translates into CSVDPNTDTQYF.

This clone has just a few counts. The rearrangement uses TRBV9 and TRBJ1-1, with no clear D. V was pared by 3 bases and J by 1 base, with 7 bases between. The CDR3 has 13 amino acids. From germline, CDR1 is SGDLS and CDR2 YYNGEE. CDR3: CASSATTNTEAFF. The CDR3 DNA reads TGTGCCAGCAGCGCAACTACGAACACTGAAGCTTTCTTT.

This chain uses TRBV15 with TRBJ1-2, with 7 positions matching TRBD1. The CDR3 has 14 residues. Trimming removed 2 bases from V and 6 bases from J; junction bases left unmatched: 6. Looked up from germline, CDR1 is LNHNV and CDR2 is YYDKDF (reference sequence). CDR3 coding DNA: TGTGCCACCAGCAGAATTCAGGGGGGAGATGGCTACACCTTC. Translation: CATSRIQGGDGYTF. The whole variable domain, filled in from reference TRBV15 and TRBJ1-2, reads DAMVIQNPRYQVTQFGKPVTLSCSQTLNHNVMYWYQQKSSQAPKLLFHYYDKDFNNEADTPDNFQSRRPNTSFCFLDIRSPGLGDTAMYLCATSRIQGGDGYTFGSGTRLTVV.

The rearrangement uses TRBV19 and TRBJ1-5; 7 positions agree with TRBD1. Germline V lookup: CDR1 LNHDA, CDR2 SQIVND (reference sequence). V was clipped by 7 bases and J by 0 bases; unmatched bases: 9. CDR3 length equals 16 residues. This CDR3 reads CASIGDSKYSNQPQHF. The CDR3 bases are TGTGCCAGTATAGGGGACAGCAAATATAGCAATCAGCCCCAGCATTTT. Full variable domain (remainder filled in from reference TRBV19 and TRBJ1-5): DGGITQSPKYLFRKEGQNVTLSCEQNLNHDAMYWYRQDPGQGLRLIYYSQIVNDFQKGDIAEGYSVSREKKESFPLTVTSAQKNPTAFYLCASIGDSKYSNQPQHFGDGTRLSIL.

The J gene is TRBJ2-6, the V gene TRBV7-7; D ambiguous. Trimming left V 5 bases short and J 4 bases short, with 9 bases between. The CDR3 is 14 residues long. Germline lookup yields CDR1 SSHAT and CDR2 FNYEAQ (reference sequence). As DNA, the CDR3 is TGTGCCAGCAGCCCCTCCTCGGGGGCCAACGTCCTGACTTTC. It is translated as CASSPSSGANVLTF.

This sequence joins TRBV7-2 and TRBJ2-2, with D tentatively TRBD1 (5 bases). Germline V CDR1 and CDR2: SGHTA, FQGNSA. The CDR3 has 13 amino acids. V was shortened by 7 bases and J by 2 bases, with 8 bases between the two germline ends. As DNA, the CDR3 is TGTGCCAGCACCGACAGAAACACCGGGGAGCTGTTTTTT. It encodes CASTDRNTGELFF.

The chain has TRBV2 and TRBJ1-1; the D is unclear. CDR1 is SNHLY, CDR2 FYNNEI, per germline. Trimming took 0 bases from V and 8 from J, leaving 13 bases between them. The CDR3 runs 14 residues. The CDR3 DNA sequence: TGTGCCAGCAGTGAAGCTCGAGGGCTTAAAGAAGCTTTCTTT. Translating it yields CASSEARGLKEAFF.

The rearrangement links TRBV11-1 to TRBJ2-3; 10 bases agree with TRBD2. The trim removed 4 bases at V and 5 bases at J, leaving 6 bases unmatched. The germline gives CDR1 SGHAT, CDR2 FQDESV (reference sequence). The CDR3 totals 15 residues. CDR3 amino acids: CASSYLAGAGDTQYF. For the CDR3, the DNA is TGTGCCAGCAGCTACCTAGCGGGAGCGGGAGATACGCAGTATTTT.

This rearrangement joins TRBV5-4 to TRBJ2-2; unclear D gene. The germline V and J ends were trimmed by 3 bases and 5 bases, with 5 bases remaining between them. Germline CDR1 is SGHNT and CDR2 is YYREEE (reference sequence). CDR3 length: 12 residues. The CDR3 protein is CASSSLTGELFF. CDR3 nucleotides: TGTGCCAGCAGCTCCCTTACCGGGGAGCTGTTTTTT.

The chain couples TRBV4-2 to TRBJ1-4; possibly TRBD1 for D (5 bases). Germline V gene data show CDR1 as LGHNA and CDR2 as YNFKEQ. The V and J ends lost 5 bases and 6 bases respectively, with 19 bases between them. The CDR3 is made up of 16 amino acids. CDR3 DNA: TGTGCCAGCAGCGAGGGACTGGGGGAGTATTATGAAAAACTGTTTTTT. It specifies CASSEGLGEYYEKLFF.

The V call is TRBV5-1, the J call TRBJ2-7; tentatively, D is TRBD2 (5 bases). This CDR3 region has 13 residues. CDR1 SGHRS and CDR2 YFSETQ come from the germline V gene. V was clipped by 0 bases and J by 5 bases, with 9 bases between them. The CDR3 sequence: CASSLGGENEQYF. For the CDR3, the DNA is TGCGCCAGCAGCTTGGGTGGGGAGAACGAGCAGTACTTC.

The chain employs TRBV5-4 and TRBJ1-2; TRBD1 agrees at 11 bases. Germline CDR1 SGHNT, CDR2 YYREEE (reference sequence). The CDR3 covers 15 residues. The junction had 4 bases not matched to a gene; V was cut back by 3 bases and J by 3 bases. The CDR3: CASSSGTGGYYGYTF. The CDR3 DNA sequence: TGTGCCAGCAGCTCCGGGACAGGGGGGTACTATGGCTACACCTTC.

The chain is built from TRBV27 and TRBJ2-6, with a weak D call TRBD2 (6 bases). Germline loops: CDR1 MNHEY, CDR2 SMNVEV (reference sequence). Trimming pared 3 bases from V and 0 bases from J, leaving 6 bases between. This CDR3 region has 15 residues. This CDR3 reads CASSFGGSGANVLTF. Written as DNA, the CDR3 is TGTGCCAGCAGTTTCGGGGGCTCTGGGGCCAACGTCCTGACTTTC.

This clone was detected only a few times. The chain carries TRBV19 and TRBJ1-6; the D is unclear. CDR1 and CDR2 (germline): LNHDA, SQIVND (reference sequence). The V gene lost 8 bases and the J gene lost 7 bases, with 12 bases spanning the gap. This CDR3 has 13 amino acids. As DNA, the CDR3 is TGTGCCAGTCTCATTGCGCCCAATTCACCCCTCCACTTT. Amino acid sequence: CASLIAPNSPLHF.

The J gene is TRBJ1-2, the V gene TRBV13, with TRBD1 as a possible D gene (6 bases). CDR3 length equals 16 residues. CDR1 is PRHDT, CDR2 FYEKMQ, per germline (reference sequence). V was clipped by 5 bases and J by 1 base, with 17 bases between them. The CDR3 is CASSAGSEGVNYGYTF. The CDR3 DNA reads TGTGCCAGCAGCGCGGGCTCCGAGGGGGTTAACTATGGCTACACCTTC.

The chain combines TRBV4-3 with TRBJ2-7; TRBD2 might be the D (6 bases). Germline loops: CDR1 LGHNA, CDR2 YSLEER. Trimming stripped 0 bases from V and 0 bases from J, with 9 bases between. This CDR3 has 15 amino acids. The CDR3 protein is CASSQEWDSSYEQYF. The CDR3 nucleotides read TGCGCCAGCAGCCAAGAGTGGGACTCCTCCTACGAGCAGTACTTC.

V and J are TRBV28 and TRBJ2-3, with 7 positions matching TRBD1. Germline-derived CDR1 and CDR2 are MDHEN and SYDVKM. The ends lost 6 bases at V and 10 bases at J; junction bases unmatched: 7. This CDR3 contains 12 residues. The CDR3 spells CASRSTGVAQYF. CDR3 DNA: TGTGCCAGCAGATCTACAGGGGTAGCGCAGTATTTT.

CDR3 in DNA: TGTGCCAGCAGCCTAGGACAGGGGACGCTCTCTGGCTACACCTTC. It is translated as CASSLGQGTLSGYTF. This chain joins TRBV7-9 and TRBJ1-2; the match to TRBD1 covers 9 bases. CDR3 length equals 15 residues. The ends lost 5 bases at V and 7 bases at J; junction bases unmatched: 11. Germline V lookup: CDR1 SEHNR, CDR2 FQNEAQ (reference sequence).

The chain couples TRBV9 to TRBJ2-3, with TRBD2 matching 13 bases. The CDR3 length is 15 residues. V shed 4 bases and J 6 bases; nucleotides not matched to a gene: 5. Germline V gives CDR1 SGDLS, CDR2 YYNGEE. CDR3 loop: CASSLGLAGEDTQYF. The CDR3 bases are TGTGCCAGCAGCCTCGGACTAGCGGGGGAGGATACGCAGTATTTT.

As to this clone: One junction end disagrees with the germline gene, perhaps due to a read error. Other DNA sequences in this specimen translate into the identical CDR3. The chain joins TRBV5-8 to TRBJ1-1, with D unresolved. Germline V gene lookup returns CDR1 SGHTS and CDR2 YDEGEE. The CDR3 is 16 amino acids. CDR3 protein: CASTLRVRLKNTEAFF. In DNA, the CDR3 is TGTGCCAGCACTCTCCGGGTTCGATTGAAGAACACTGAGGCTTTCTTT.

The chain links TRBV9 to TRBJ1-5; no firm D call. From germline, CDR1 is SGDLS and CDR2 YYNGEE. V was clipped by 3 bases and J by 0 bases, with 7 bases between them. This CDR3 region has 14 residues. The CDR3 region is CASSAGVSNQPQHF. The CDR3 DNA follows: TGTGCCAGCAGCGCCGGGGTTAGCAATCAGCCCCAGCATTTT.